This T cell receptor beta chain was retrieved from a study of PD-1 blockade in classical Hodgkin lymphoma. General study findings and limits: Healthy donors reportedly exceeded newly diagnosed patients in baseline TCR diversity.

About this clone: Its antigen is as yet unknown.

Libraries were prepared by immunoSEQ multiplex PCR; TCRdb keeps only in-frame clonotypes and omits some of them. The repertoire includes around 57,000 clones, roughly nine tenths of them detected once, and approximately 7% sits in the top ten. The CDR3 is 15 amino acids. Germline-derived CDR1 and CDR2 are MDHEN and SYDVKM. Trimming at V came to 3 bases and at J to 0 bases, leaving 0 bases not matched to a gene. Time point meaning: cycle 4 day 1 (C4D1), after less than seven weeks of nivolumab. All patients relapsed after autologous stem cell transplantation, and brentuximab vedotin exposure varied. The origin of this receptor is a human donor with classical Hodgkin lymphoma. The chain links TRBV28 to TRBJ2-1, with 9 nucleotides matching TRBD2. Specimen: peripheral blood mononuclear cells (PBMCs), collected before the fourth cycle of nivolumab. The CDR3 loop is CASSFSGSSYNEQFF. The CDR3, as DNA: TGTGCCAGCAGTTTTAGCGGGAGCTCCTACAATGAGCAGTTCTTC.